These T cell receptor beta chains were read from a single sample in a study of naive and memory T cell subsets. Each CDR3 protein gets one entry after TCRdb re-called the 5' RACE reads with MiXCR. The sample gives tens of thousands of distinct CDR3 sequences, roughly 7% of which show up once; more than 9.5% is in the top ten. Receptor source: a male donor in good health. CDR3s include the opening cysteine and the closing phenylalanine or tryptophan. A D gene is named only where the DNA matches it firmly. Clone size, where shown, is once, few, many, or a class for clones that have expanded.

d_gene: .
j_gene: TRBJ2-1
len: 15
v_gene: TRBV6-5
abundance: few
CDR3aa: CASSYRGVAYNEQFF
CDR3nt: TGTGCCAGCAGTTACCGTGGGGTCGCCTACAATGAGCAGTTCTTC

d_gene: .
j_gene: TRBJ2-4
len: 13
v_gene: TRBV12-3/TRBV12-4
abundance: .
CDR3aa: CASSFWGRNIQYF
CDR3nt: TGTGCCAGCAGTTTCTGGGGGCGGAACATTCAGTACTTC

d_gene: .
j_gene: TRBJ1-1
len: 13
v_gene: TRBV7-6
abundance: many
CDR3aa: CASSLGRNTEAFF
CDR3nt: TGTGCCAGCAGCTTAGGGCGGAACACTGAAGCTTTCTTT

d_gene: TRBD1
j_gene: TRBJ1-6
len: 17
v_gene: TRBV2
abundance: .
CDR3aa: CAITPWTGSTYNSPLHF
CDR3nt: TGTGCCATCACCCCATGGACAGGATCCACCTATAATTCACCCCTCCACTTT

d_gene: .
j_gene: TRBJ1-2
len: 16
v_gene: TRBV6-5
abundance: many
CDR3aa: CASSYSRGARDYGYTF
CDR3nt: TGTGCCAGCAGTTACAGCCGGGGGGCTCGAGACTATGGCTACACCTTC

d_gene: .
j_gene: TRBJ1-3
len: 16
v_gene: TRBV18
abundance: many
CDR3aa: CASSPASGNSGNTIYF
CDR3nt: TGTGCCAGCTCACCAGCCTCAGGGAACTCTGGAAACACCATATATTTT

d_gene: .
j_gene: TRBJ2-5
len: 15
v_gene: TRBV5-1
abundance: few
CDR3aa: CASSLITTAKGTQYF
CDR3nt: TGCGCCAGCAGCCTCATCACGACAGCCAAAGGAACCCAGTACTTC

d_gene: .
j_gene: TRBJ2-3
len: 15
v_gene: TRBV5-4
abundance: .
CDR3aa: CASSLVGPSEDTQYF
CDR3nt: TGTGCCAGCAGCTTGGTCGGTCCTTCTGAAGATACGCAGTATTTT

d_gene: .
j_gene: TRBJ2-1
len: 14
v_gene: TRBV6-2/TRBV6-3
abundance: few
CDR3aa: CASSYSSEDNEQFF
CDR3nt: TGTGCCAGCAGTTACTCGTCGGAAGACAATGAGCAGTTCTTC

d_gene: TRBD2
j_gene: TRBJ2-5
len: 16
v_gene: TRBV6-5
abundance: many
CDR3aa: CASRSPWLAGGETQYF
CDR3nt: TGTGCCAGCAGATCTCCCTGGCTAGCGGGAGGAGAGACCCAGTACTTC

d_gene: TRBD1
j_gene: TRBJ2-1
len: 13
v_gene: TRBV19
abundance: .
CDR3aa: CASSVNRGWEQFF
CDR3nt: TGTGCCAGTAGTGTAAACAGGGGCTGGGAGCAGTTCTTC

d_gene: .
j_gene: TRBJ1-2
len: 15
v_gene: TRBV7-9
abundance: many
CDR3aa: CASSSLLRDNDGYTF
CDR3nt: TGTGCCAGCAGCTCCCTCCTCCGGGACAACGATGGCTACACCTTC

d_gene: .
j_gene: TRBJ2-2
len: 15
v_gene: TRBV10-2
abundance: .
CDR3aa: CASSGSGAGTGELFF
CDR3nt: TGCGCCAGCAGTGGGTCGGGGGCCGGCACCGGGGAGCTGTTTTTT

d_gene: TRBD2
j_gene: TRBJ2-1
len: 16
v_gene: TRBV5-1
abundance: few
CDR3aa: CASNGLAGGPGNEQFF
CDR3nt: TGCGCCAGCAACGGACTAGCGGGGGGGCCGGGCAATGAGCAGTTCTTC

d_gene: .
j_gene: TRBJ2-3
len: 15
v_gene: TRBV3-1
abundance: many
CDR3aa: CASSHGTGSPDTQYF
CDR3nt: TGTGCCAGCAGCCATGGAACAGGGAGCCCAGATACGCAGTATTTT

d_gene: TRBD1
j_gene: TRBJ1-1
len: 13
v_gene: TRBV11-2
abundance: few
CDR3aa: CASSHRGTTEAFF
CDR3nt: TGTGCCAGCAGCCACAGGGGGACCACTGAAGCTTTCTTT

d_gene: .
j_gene: TRBJ2-2
len: 14
v_gene: TRBV5-1
abundance: few
CDR3aa: CASKGQGNTGELFF
CDR3nt: TGCGCCAGTAAGGGGCAGGGGAACACCGGGGAGCTGTTTTTT

d_gene: TRBD1
j_gene: TRBJ2-3
len: 15
v_gene: TRBV3-1
abundance: .
CDR3aa: CASSRLSTGVDTQYF
CDR3nt: TGTGCCAGCAGCCGCTTGTCGACAGGGGTAGATACGCAGTATTTT

d_gene: .
j_gene: TRBJ1-4
len: 17
v_gene: TRBV6-5
abundance: few
CDR3aa: CASTLNSGGGRGEKLFF
CDR3nt: TGTGCCAGCACCCTAAATTCGGGAGGGGGGCGAGGGGAAAAACTGTTTTTT

d_gene: .
j_gene: TRBJ1-1
len: 18
v_gene: TRBV12-2
abundance: many
CDR3aa: CASRLGVLTDRTYTEAFF
CDR3nt: TGTGCAAGTCGCTTAGGAGTCTTGACGGACAGAACCTACACTGAAGCTTTCTTT

d_gene: TRBD2
j_gene: TRBJ2-3
len: 18
v_gene: TRBV3-1
abundance: many
CDR3aa: CASSQEGGLAGNTDTQYF
CDR3nt: TGTGCCAGCAGCCAAGAAGGAGGACTAGCGGGGAACACAGATACGCAGTATTTT

d_gene: .
j_gene: TRBJ2-5
len: 13
v_gene: TRBV5-1
abundance: many
CDR3aa: CASSSQDQETQYF
CDR3nt: TGCGCCAGCAGCTCTCAAGACCAAGAGACCCAGTACTTC

d_gene: TRBD2
j_gene: TRBJ2-3
len: 14
v_gene: TRBV29-1
abundance: .
CDR3aa: CSGIAGVGTDTQYF
CDR3nt: TGCAGCGGGATAGCGGGAGTTGGCACAGATACGCAGTATTTT

d_gene: TRBD1
j_gene: TRBJ2-1
len: 14
v_gene: TRBV9
abundance: many
CDR3aa: CASSVQGAINEQFF
CDR3nt: TGTGCCAGCAGCGTACAGGGGGCTATCAATGAGCAGTTCTTC

d_gene: TRBD2
j_gene: TRBJ2-2
len: 16
v_gene: TRBV20-1
abundance: few
CDR3aa: CSARGPSGSFAGELFF
CDR3nt: TGCAGTGCTAGAGGGCCTAGCGGGAGTTTCGCCGGGGAGCTGTTTTTT

d_gene: .
j_gene: TRBJ2-6
len: 13
v_gene: TRBV29-1
abundance: few
CDR3aa: CSVQSDSTNVLTF
CDR3nt: TGCAGCGTTCAATCGGACTCGACCAACGTCCTGACTTTC

d_gene: TRBD1
j_gene: TRBJ2-2
len: 15
v_gene: TRBV7-2
abundance: many
CDR3aa: CASSLEGAFGGELFF
CDR3nt: TGTGCCAGCAGCTTAGAGGGGGCGTTCGGCGGGGAGCTGTTTTTT

d_gene: .
j_gene: TRBJ2-2
len: 14
v_gene: TRBV14
abundance: few
CDR3aa: CASSPWPDSGELFF
CDR3nt: TGTGCCAGCAGCCCCTGGCCCGATTCCGGGGAGCTGTTTTTT

d_gene: TRBD2
j_gene: TRBJ2-7
len: 15
v_gene: TRBV20-1
abundance: .
CDR3aa: CSARWGLAEMGEQYF
CDR3nt: TGCAGTGCTCGATGGGGACTAGCGGAGATGGGAGAGCAGTACTTC

d_gene: .
j_gene: TRBJ1-1
len: 15
v_gene: TRBV3-1
abundance: many
CDR3aa: CASSHSFLGAAEAFF
CDR3nt: TGTGCCAGCAGCCATAGTTTCCTTGGGGCCGCTGAAGCTTTCTTT

d_gene: TRBD2
j_gene: TRBJ2-1
len: 16
v_gene: TRBV5-1
abundance: few
CDR3aa: CASSFATSATYNEQFF
CDR3nt: TGCGCCAGCAGCTTCGCGACTAGCGCTACCTACAATGAGCAGTTCTTC

d_gene: TRBD1
j_gene: TRBJ2-7
len: 16
v_gene: TRBV28
abundance: many
CDR3aa: CASSYSPGQGAYEQYF
CDR3nt: TGTGCCAGCAGTTACTCACCGGGACAGGGTGCCTACGAGCAGTACTTC

d_gene: TRBD1
j_gene: TRBJ2-3
len: 15
v_gene: TRBV11-2
abundance: .
CDR3aa: CASSLNGQGQGTQYF
CDR3nt: TGTGCCAGCAGCTTAAACGGACAGGGGCAGGGTACGCAGTATTTT

d_gene: .
j_gene: TRBJ1-2
len: 13
v_gene: TRBV29-1
abundance: few
CDR3aa: CSVERRHGNGYTF
CDR3nt: TGCAGCGTTGAAAGGCGACACGGTAATGGCTACACCTTC

d_gene: .
j_gene: TRBJ2-7
len: 18
v_gene: TRBV20-1
abundance: many
CDR3aa: CSAEPPGDVKAISYEQYF
CDR3nt: TGCAGTGCTGAGCCCCCGGGAGACGTCAAGGCTATATCCTACGAGCAGTACTTC

d_gene: .
j_gene: TRBJ2-1
len: 13
v_gene: TRBV2
abundance: many
CDR3aa: CASRMDWGNEQFF
CDR3nt: TGTGCCAGCAGAATGGACTGGGGCAATGAGCAGTTCTTC

d_gene: .
j_gene: TRBJ1-2
len: 15
v_gene: TRBV4-1
abundance: many
CDR3aa: CASSQDFDRAKGYTF
CDR3nt: TGCGCCAGCAGCCAAGATTTTGACCGGGCCAAGGGCTACACCTTC

d_gene: .
j_gene: TRBJ1-6
len: 16
v_gene: TRBV3-1
abundance: many
CDR3aa: CASSQIPTGGGSPLHF
CDR3nt: TGTGCCAGCAGCCAAATCCCGACGGGGGGCGGTTCACCCCTCCACTTT

d_gene: .
j_gene: TRBJ1-3
len: 16
v_gene: TRBV20-1
abundance: many
CDR3aa: CSARDDGRPSGNTIYF
CDR3nt: TGCAGTGCTAGAGACGACGGACGGCCCTCTGGAAACACCATATATTTT

d_gene: TRBD1
j_gene: TRBJ2-7
len: 16
v_gene: TRBV29-1
abundance: many
CDR3aa: CSVEEGDRGRGYEQYF
CDR3nt: TGCAGCGTTGAAGAAGGGGACAGGGGCCGAGGCTACGAGCAGTACTTC

d_gene: .
j_gene: TRBJ2-5
len: 16
v_gene: TRBV6-2/TRBV6-3
abundance: many
CDR3aa: CASSYPLMRGPETQYF
CDR3nt: TGTGCCAGCAGTTACCCTTTAATGAGAGGGCCGGAGACCCAGTACTTC

d_gene: .
j_gene: TRBJ2-7
len: 14
v_gene: TRBV12-3/TRBV12-4
abundance: .
CDR3aa: CASSFGNSIYEQYF
CDR3nt: TGTGCCAGCAGTTTCGGGAACAGCATCTACGAGCAGTACTTC

d_gene: TRBD2
j_gene: TRBJ2-3
len: 19
v_gene: TRBV24-1
abundance: many
CDR3aa: CATSDATVTSGGYTDTQYF
CDR3nt: TGTGCCACCAGTGATGCTACCGTGACTAGCGGCGGGTACACAGATACGCAGTATTTT

d_gene: TRBD1
j_gene: TRBJ2-6
len: 15
v_gene: TRBV6-5
abundance: .
CDR3aa: CATADRGFGANVLTF
CDR3nt: TGTGCCACCGCGGACAGGGGCTTTGGGGCCAACGTCCTGACTTTC

d_gene: .
j_gene: TRBJ1-5
len: 17
v_gene: TRBV2
abundance: few
CDR3aa: CASSEALGRKRGQPQHF
CDR3nt: TGTGCCAGCAGTGAAGCGCTTGGCAGGAAAAGAGGTCAGCCCCAGCATTTT

d_gene: .
j_gene: TRBJ1-2
len: 12
v_gene: TRBV5-5
abundance: many
CDR3aa: CASSLAGDGYTF
CDR3nt: TGTGCCAGCAGCTTGGCTGGGGATGGCTACACCTTC

d_gene: .
j_gene: TRBJ2-3
len: 18
v_gene: TRBV12-5
abundance: many
CDR3aa: CASGLVPFDQVATDTQYF
CDR3nt: TGTGCTAGTGGTTTGGTACCCTTTGATCAGGTTGCCACAGATACGCAGTATTTT

d_gene: TRBD2
j_gene: TRBJ2-7
len: 16
v_gene: TRBV7-9
abundance: many
CDR3aa: CASIQPGGTSPYEQYF
CDR3nt: TGTGCCAGCATCCAACCGGGGGGTACTAGTCCCTACGAGCAGTACTTC

d_gene: TRBD2
j_gene: TRBJ2-5
len: 17
v_gene: TRBV3-1
abundance: .
CDR3aa: CASSQGSLAGPAETQYF
CDR3nt: TGTGCCAGCAGCCAAGGGTCCCTAGCGGGCCCGGCGGAGACCCAGTACTTC

d_gene: TRBD1
j_gene: TRBJ1-4
len: 15
v_gene: TRBV7-9
abundance: few
CDR3aa: CASSWWTGGVEKLFF
CDR3nt: TGTGCCAGCAGCTGGTGGACAGGAGGCGTTGAAAAACTGTTTTTT

d_gene: TRBD2
j_gene: TRBJ2-1
len: 18
v_gene: TRBV12-3/TRBV12-4
abundance: many
CDR3aa: CASRPLTGEGVTNNEQFF
CDR3nt: TGTGCCAGCAGACCGTTGACGGGGGAGGGAGTTACGAACAATGAGCAGTTCTTC